Listed below are T cell receptor beta chains from one sample, sequenced in a study of neurological immune-mediated disorders. TCRdb re-called the 5' RACE reads with MiXCR, one entry per CDR3 protein. In the table there are about 38,000 distinct CDR3 sequences, over 8.5% of which are singletons. The sample consisted of PBMCs. These receptors originate from a man aged 55 to 69 with HTLV-1-associated myelopathy (HAM/TSP). CDR3s include the opening cysteine and the closing phenylalanine or tryptophan. D genes are given only for firm matches. Expanded clones get a size class; other rows say once, few or many, or leave the size out.

j_gene: TRBJ2-1
v_gene: TRBV7-2
d_gene: -
abundance: many
CDR3nt: TGTGCCAGCAGCTTAGTTGGGGCCGAGTACAATGAGCAGTTCTTC
CDR3aa: CASSLVGAEYNEQFF

j_gene: TRBJ1-2
v_gene: TRBV20-1
d_gene: TRBD1
abundance: many
CDR3nt: TGCAGTGCTCGTCCTACCGACAGGGGGACCACAAACTATGGCTACACCTTC
CDR3aa: CSARPTDRGTTNYGYTF

j_gene: TRBJ2-3
v_gene: TRBV11-2
d_gene: -
abundance: -
CDR3nt: TGTGCCAGCAGCTTAATGGGGCAGAATACGCAGTATTTT
CDR3aa: CASSLMGQNTQYF

j_gene: TRBJ1-2
v_gene: TRBV20-1
d_gene: TRBD1
abundance: many
CDR3nt: TGCAGTGCTCGAACAGGGGGCGGATATGGCTACACCTTC
CDR3aa: CSARTGGGYGYTF

j_gene: TRBJ1-1
v_gene: TRBV5-6
d_gene: TRBD1
abundance: many
CDR3nt: TGTGCCAGCAGCCCGACAGGGCTGGTCACTGAAGCTTTCTTT
CDR3aa: CASSPTGLVTEAFF

j_gene: TRBJ2-3
v_gene: TRBV12-3/TRBV12-4
d_gene: TRBD1
abundance: -
CDR3nt: TGTGCCAGCAGTCCCCGGAGGACAGGGTCAGATACGCAGTATTTT
CDR3aa: CASSPRRTGSDTQYF

j_gene: TRBJ1-1
v_gene: TRBV4-2
d_gene: -
abundance: many
CDR3nt: TGTGCCAGCAGCCAAGTCGAGACACCGAACACTGAAGCTTTCTTT
CDR3aa: CASSQVETPNTEAFF

j_gene: TRBJ2-2
v_gene: TRBV29-1
d_gene: -
abundance: many
CDR3nt: TGCAGCGCTATAGACAGGACACAGAACACCGGGGAGCTGTTTTTT
CDR3aa: CSAIDRTQNTGELFF

j_gene: TRBJ1-5
v_gene: TRBV7-2
d_gene: -
abundance: -
CDR3nt: TGTGCCAGCAGCTCTCGTAGCAGGGATCCGCCCCGGCATTTT
CDR3aa: CASSSRSRDPPRHF

j_gene: TRBJ1-1
v_gene: TRBV29-1
d_gene: TRBD1
abundance: many
CDR3nt: TGCAGCGTTGTTCAGGGGGCTAGGTACACTGAAGCTTTCTTT
CDR3aa: CSVVQGARYTEAFF

j_gene: TRBJ2-5
v_gene: TRBV20-1
d_gene: -
abundance: many
CDR3nt: TGCAGTGCTAGAGATCTGGGCCTTTGGGAGACCCAGTACTTC
CDR3aa: CSARDLGLWETQYF

j_gene: TRBJ2-7
v_gene: TRBV5-1
d_gene: TRBD2
abundance: many
CDR3nt: TGCGCCAGCAGCTTGGGGGCTAGCGGTTACGAGCAGTACTTC
CDR3aa: CASSLGASGYEQYF

j_gene: TRBJ1-1
v_gene: TRBV29-1
d_gene: -
abundance: many
CDR3nt: TGCAGCGTTGAAGTTAATCGTAGGGAGAACACTGAAGCTTTCTTT
CDR3aa: CSVEVNRRENTEAFF

j_gene: TRBJ2-1
v_gene: TRBV11-3
d_gene: -
abundance: many
CDR3nt: TGTGCCAGCAGCTTAGATCTCGGCGACTCAATGGGGCAGTTCTTC
CDR3aa: CASSLDLGDSMGQFF

j_gene: TRBJ1-5
v_gene: TRBV12-3/TRBV12-4
d_gene: -
abundance: many
CDR3nt: TGTGCCAGCAGTTTGGGGGAGGTGAACAATCAGCCCCAGCATTTT
CDR3aa: CASSLGEVNNQPQHF

j_gene: TRBJ2-5
v_gene: TRBV5-1
d_gene: -
abundance: many
CDR3nt: TGCGCCAGCAGCTTGGACAACCAAGAGACCCAGTACTTC
CDR3aa: CASSLDNQETQYF

j_gene: TRBJ2-7
v_gene: TRBV20-1
d_gene: TRBD1
abundance: many
CDR3nt: TGCAGTGCTTTTACAGGGGTTCTAGGCGAGCAGTACTTC
CDR3aa: CSAFTGVLGEQYF

j_gene: TRBJ2-7
v_gene: TRBV18
d_gene: -
abundance: many
CDR3nt: TGTGCCAGCTCACCACAAAGGGCAGACGAGCAGTACTTC
CDR3aa: CASSPQRADEQYF

j_gene: TRBJ2-6
v_gene: TRBV5-5
d_gene: -
abundance: many
CDR3nt: TGTGCCAGCAGCTTGCGTGCCGGGGATAGCTCTGGGGCCAACGTCCTGACTTTC
CDR3aa: CASSLRAGDSSGANVLTF

j_gene: TRBJ2-7
v_gene: TRBV20-1
d_gene: -
abundance: -
CDR3nt: TGCCGTTCCCAGGACTACTACGAGCAGTACTTC
CDR3aa: CRSQDYYEQYF

j_gene: TRBJ2-2
v_gene: TRBV5-1
d_gene: -
abundance: many
CDR3nt: TGCGCCAGCAGCTTCCGGGACCCCGGTGGGCCCGGGGAGCTGTTTTTT
CDR3aa: CASSFRDPGGPGELFF

j_gene: TRBJ1-3
v_gene: TRBV29-1
d_gene: TRBD1
abundance: many
CDR3nt: TGCAGCGGGTGGGACAGGTCCCGAAACACCATATATTTT
CDR3aa: CSGWDRSRNTIYF

j_gene: TRBJ2-1
v_gene: TRBV12-3/TRBV12-4
d_gene: TRBD2
abundance: few
CDR3nt: TGTGCCAGCAGTTCGGGACTAGCGTTGCTAAATGAGCAGTTCTTC
CDR3aa: CASSSGLALLNEQFF

j_gene: TRBJ1-4
v_gene: TRBV5-1
d_gene: -
abundance: many
CDR3nt: TGCGCCAGCAGCTTGGTTCGAGGGACTAATGAAAAACTGTTTTTT
CDR3aa: CASSLVRGTNEKLFF

j_gene: TRBJ2-7
v_gene: TRBV25-1
d_gene: TRBD1
abundance: many
CDR3nt: TGTGCCAGCAATAACCCCCCGCAGGGGGCGAACGGCGAGCAGTACTTC
CDR3aa: CASNNPPQGANGEQYF

j_gene: TRBJ1-2
v_gene: TRBV29-1
d_gene: TRBD1
abundance: many
CDR3nt: TGCAGCGTTGAAGGGGGGGACAGGGACTATGGCTACACCTTC
CDR3aa: CSVEGGDRDYGYTF

j_gene: TRBJ2-1
v_gene: TRBV4-1
d_gene: TRBD2
abundance: many
CDR3nt: TGCGCCAGCAGCCAAGTACGCGGGAGGTCCTACAATGAGCAGTTCTTC
CDR3aa: CASSQVRGRSYNEQFF

j_gene: TRBJ1-1
v_gene: TRBV12-3/TRBV12-4
d_gene: -
abundance: many
CDR3nt: TGTGCCAGCAGGCCATCCGGCGCTGAAGCTTTCTTT
CDR3aa: CASRPSGAEAFF

j_gene: TRBJ2-2
v_gene: TRBV12-3/TRBV12-4
d_gene: -
abundance: many
CDR3nt: TGTGCCAGCAGTTTAGGCACACGGGAGATGAACACCGGGGAGCTGTTTTTT
CDR3aa: CASSLGTREMNTGELFF

j_gene: TRBJ2-2
v_gene: TRBV20-1
d_gene: TRBD2
abundance: many
CDR3nt: TGCAGTGCTTCCCTAGGTAGCGGGAGTTGGACCGGGGAGCTGTTTTTT
CDR3aa: CSASLGSGSWTGELFF

j_gene: TRBJ2-2
v_gene: TRBV25-1
d_gene: TRBD2
abundance: many
CDR3nt: TGTGCCAGCAGCCTAGCGGGAGCAGGTTACACCGGGGAGCTGTTTTTT
CDR3aa: CASSLAGAGYTGELFF

j_gene: TRBJ2-4
v_gene: TRBV20-1
d_gene: -
abundance: many
CDR3nt: TGCAGTGCTAGGCCCCCCGGGTCCAAAAACATTCAGTACTTC
CDR3aa: CSARPPGSKNIQYF